This T cell receptor (beta chain) was identified during a study of molecular identifiers for immune sequencing clone quantification. The study's findings and limits: Clones with over 20 RNA copies captured over 98% of effector molecules but under 1% of naive ones.

This CDR3 has 14 amino acids. From germline, CDR1 is SGHRS and CDR2 YFSETQ. Losses at the gene ends were 1 base for V and 5 bases for J; bases not matched to a gene: 4. Via MiXCR, TCRdb re-called the PCR reads, giving one row per CDR3 protein. This table holds nearly 650,000 distinct CDR3 sequences, about 25% found once. This clonotype was observed at least ten times. Its antigen is not identified. This rearrangement joins TRBV5-1 to TRBJ1-1; 8 bases match TRBD1. Input material: naive CD8+ T cells from blood, with Jurkat cell RNA spiked in. Subset indicated: FACS-sorted CD8+CD4-CCR7+CD45RA+ naive T cells. The clonotype originates from a human donor in good health. Some libraries in this study had Jurkat cell RNA spiked in. The CDR3 DNA follows: TGCGCCAGCAGCTTGCAGGGGGCTGAAACTGAAGCTTTCTTT. It encodes CASSLQGAETEAFF.